The 27 T cell receptor beta chains below come from one sample, sequenced in a study of cytomegalovirus exposure and HLA in healthy donors. Vbeta (60) and Jbeta (13) primers were used in the PCR. Measured with immunoSEQ multiplex PCR; TCRdb has only the in-frame clones, and not every one. The sample holds about 97,000 clones, about 79% seen once. The sequenced material came from PBMCs. The receptors originated from a male donor in good health and CMV-seropositive.

This chain links TRBV2 with TRBJ1-1; TRBD1 is a possible D gene (6 bases). This CDR3 is 14 amino acids long. The germline gives CDR1 SNHLY, CDR2 FYNNEI. V lost 7 bases, J lost 2 bases, and 14 bases lay in between. The CDR3 DNA follows: TGTGCCAGCATGGTAGGGGGGGCTAACACTGAAGCTTTCTTT. The encoded protein is CASMVGGANTEAFF. Supplemented by reference TRBV2 and TRBJ1-1, the full variable domain reads EPEVTQTPSHQVTQMGQEVILRCVPISNHLYFYWYRQILGQKVEFLVSFYNNEISEKSEIFDDQFSVERPDGSNFTLKIRSTKLEDSAMYFCASMVGGANTEAFFGQGTRLTVV.

CDR3 coding DNA: TGTGCCAGCGGACAGGGGGCGGAAAACACTGAAGCTTTCTTT. The encoded protein is CASGQGAENTEAFF. J is TRBJ1-1 and V is TRBV5-4, with 11 bases aligning to TRBD1. The germline V gene encodes CDR1 SGHNT and CDR2 YYREEE (reference sequence). The ends lost 7 bases at V and 2 bases at J; junction bases unmatched: 4. The CDR3 runs 14 residues. Looking up the rest from reference TRBV5-4 and TRBJ1-1 gives the full variable domain: ETGVTQSPTHLIKTRGQQVTLRCSSQSGHNTVSWYQQALGQGPQFIFQYYREEENGRGNFPPRFSGLQFPNYSSELNVNALELDDSALYLCASGQGAENTEAFFGQGTRLTVV.

This chain joins TRBV4-1 and TRBJ1-5; perhaps TRBD1 as D (5 bases). CDR1 and CDR2 (germline): MGHRA, YSYEKL. V was clipped by 4 bases and J by 0 bases, with 10 bases between them. The CDR3 length is 15 residues. The CDR3 here is CASSPGAYSNQPQHF. The CDR3 nucleotides read TGCGCCAGCAGCCCTGGGGCCTATAGCAATCAGCCCCAGCATTTT.

In its sample, this clone was seen once. The chain carries TRBV5-6 and TRBJ1-2; 8 nucleotides agree with TRBD1. Germline CDR1 SGHDT, CDR2 YYEEEE. This CDR3 is 15 amino acids long. Trimming removed 4 bases from V and 4 bases from J; junction bases left unmatched: 9. CDR3 protein: CASSRGRQGTYGYTF. CDR3 in DNA: TGTGCCAGCAGCCGAGGGCGACAGGGGACCTATGGCTACACCTTC.

The V gene is TRBV7-2, the J gene TRBJ2-6; 9 bases agree with TRBD1. Germline lookup yields CDR1 SGHTA and CDR2 FQGNSA. V was pared by 5 bases and J by 5 bases, with 7 bases of the junction left unmatched. The CDR3 consists of 16 residues. The CDR3 bases are TGTGCCAGCAGCAAAGGGGGGACAGGGAGGGCCAACGTCCTGACTTTC. It codes for CASSKGGTGRANVLTF.

As to this clone: This CDR3 is also generated by other DNA sequences in the sample. The chain joins TRBV5-1 to TRBJ1-1; D is unclear. CDR1 and CDR2 from the germline V gene are SGHRS and YFSETQ. V lost 1 base, J lost 0 bases, and 4 bases lay in between. The CDR3 runs 13 residues. The CDR3 DNA reads TGCGCCAGCAGCTTGTCCTTGAACACTGAAGCTTTCTTT. This codes for CASSLSLNTEAFF. The entire variable domain, with the rest obtained from reference TRBV5-1 and TRBJ1-1, is as follows: KAGVTQTPRYLIKTRGQQVTLSCSPISGHRSVSWYQQTPGQGLQFLFEYFSETQRNKGNFPGRFSGRQFSNSRSEMNVSTLELGDSALYLCASSLSLNTEAFFGQGTRLTVV.

The rearrangement joins TRBV9 to TRBJ2-2; 10 nucleotides match TRBD1. After removal of 0 bases from V and 3 bases from J, the junction contained 8 bases not matched to a gene. CDR3 length: 18 residues. CDR1 is SGDLS, CDR2 YYNGEE, per germline. In DNA, the CDR3 is TGTGCCAGCAGCGTAGGGAGACAGGGGGCGAAGTACACCGGGGAGCTGTTTTTT. Protein: CASSVGRQGAKYTGELFF.

V gene TRBV29-1 combines with J gene TRBJ1-2; D gene ambiguous. This CDR3 contains 12 residues. V was pared by 3 bases and J by 3 bases, with 8 bases between. Germline V gene lookup returns CDR1 SQVTM and CDR2 ANQGSEA. CDR3 sequence reads: CSVERADYGYTF. The CDR3 nucleotides are TGCAGCGTTGAGAGGGCAGACTATGGCTACACCTTC.

This clone was detected once. CDR3 in DNA: TGTGCCAGCAGGGAACAGGGGAGCTATGGCTACACCTTC. Its protein product is CASREQGSYGYTF. The chain is built from TRBV28 and TRBJ1-2; TRBD1 matches at 7 bases. Germline-derived CDR1 and CDR2 are MDHEN and SYDVKM. The CDR3 totals 13 residues. The V gene end was trimmed by 6 bases and the J gene end by 4 bases; junction bases not matched to a gene: 5.

The chain has TRBV2 and TRBJ1-5; 9 bases align to TRBD1. The CDR3 is made up of 15 amino acids. The V segment lost 6 bases and the J segment 12 bases; nucleotides outside the gene matches: 15. Germline CDR1 SNHLY, CDR2 FYNNEI. CDR3 amino acids: CASSLNIGPGQGQHF. Written as DNA, the CDR3 is TGTGCCAGCAGCTTGAATATCGGTCCGGGACAGGGCCAGCATTTT.

The V call is TRBV5-1, the J call TRBJ1-1; 7 nucleotides line up with TRBD1. With 1 base clipped from V and 9 bases from J, the junction kept 6 bases outside the gene matches. Per germline, CDR1 SGHRS and CDR2 YFSETQ. The CDR3 has 13 residues. CDR3 residues: CASSLREGAQAFF. The DNA for the CDR3 is TGCGCCAGCAGCTTGCGTGAGGGGGCTCAAGCTTTCTTT.

V usage is TRBV2 and J usage is TRBJ2-1; D possibly corresponds to TRBD1 (5 bases). V dropped 3 bases and J dropped 7 bases, with 16 bases sitting between them. This CDR3 comprises 15 residues. CDR1 is SNHLY and CDR2 is FYNNEI in the germline V gene. The CDR3 is CASSETRARLNEQFF. CDR3 nucleotides: TGTGCCAGCAGTGAGACCAGGGCCCGCCTAAATGAGCAGTTCTTC.

V is TRBV6-5 and J is TRBJ1-1, with a weak D call TRBD1 (5 bases). The germline V gene encodes CDR1 MNHEY and CDR2 SVGAGI. Trimming cost V 4 bases and J 7 bases, with 10 bases left between them. The CDR3 sequence is 12 residues long. CDR3 residues: CASSSGSSEAFF. Written as DNA, the CDR3 is TGTGCCAGCAGTTCAGGGTCTAGTGAAGCTTTCTTT.

J is TRBJ2-3 and V is TRBV29-1, with TRBD1 matching over 9 bases. Per the germline V gene, CDR1 is SQVTM and CDR2 is ANQGSEA. The CDR3 runs 15 residues. Trimming cost V 3 bases and J 3 bases; bases outside gene matches: 7. The CDR3 nucleotides read TGCAGCGTTGACCGGACAGGGGCCCTTACAGATACGCAGTATTTT. This sequence encodes CSVDRTGALTDTQYF.

The table lists this clone with a count of one. The chain uses TRBV6-5 and TRBJ2-2; 10 nucleotides agree with TRBD1. The CDR3 has 14 amino acids. V lost 4 bases and J lost 4; bases outside the gene matches: 0. Germline V gives CDR1 MNHEY, CDR2 SVGAGI. The CDR3 DNA sequence: TGTGCCAGCAGTTGGACAGGGGGCACCGGGGAGCTGTTTTTT. The encoded protein is CASSWTGGTGELFF.

J is TRBJ1-1 and V is TRBV7-9; possibly TRBD1 for D (5 bases). V lost 8 bases, J lost 0 bases, and 7 bases lay in between. The CDR3 is made up of 12 amino acids. Germline V CDR1 and CDR2: SEHNR, FQNEAQ (reference sequence). CDR3 DNA: TGTGCCAGCGGGGGGGTGAACACTGAAGCTTTCTTT. It specifies CASGGVNTEAFF.

V gene TRBV30 combines with J gene TRBJ2-7; no clear D gene. The V end was cut by 0 bases, the J end by 3 bases, with 12 bases between. Germline lookup yields CDR1 GTSNPN and CDR2 SVGIG (reference sequence). The CDR3 loop spans 14 amino acids. The CDR3 DNA is TGTGCCTGGAGTGTGGAACAACGAGGCTACGAGCAGTACTTC. It codes for CAWSVEQRGYEQYF.

This sequence joins TRBV2 and TRBJ1-6; D is unresolved. Looked up from germline, CDR1 is SNHLY and CDR2 is FYNNEI. V dropped 1 base and J dropped 6 bases, with 7 bases sitting between them. The CDR3 consists of 14 residues. The CDR3 spells CASSEGATNSPLHF. CDR3 in DNA: TGTGCCAGCAGTGAAGGGGCGACTAATTCACCCCTCCACTTT. Complete variable domain (other parts from reference TRBV2 and TRBJ1-6): EPEVTQTPSHQVTQMGQEVILRCVPISNHLYFYWYRQILGQKVEFLVSFYNNEISEKSEIFDDQFSVERPDGSNFTLKIRSTKLEDSAMYFCASSEGATNSPLHFGNGTRLTVT.

The V gene is TRBV5-6, the J gene TRBJ1-1, with TRBD1 matching over 7 bases. The V gene's germline CDR1 is SGHDT and CDR2 YYEEEE. The CDR3 spans 12 residues. J was trimmed by 7 bases and V by 4 bases; bases with no gene match: 4. CDR3 sequence (DNA): TGTGCCAGCAGCCTCGGGACAGATGAAGCTTTCTTT. This gives the protein CASSLGTDEAFF.

Regarding this clone: Mismatch with germline at one junction end may stem from a read error. The chain is built from TRBV27 and TRBJ1-6; possibly TRBD1 for D (5 bases). Germline loops: CDR1 MNHEY, CDR2 SMNVEV (reference sequence). The CDR3 consists of 17 residues. The CDR3 sequence: CGSSLINPGAYNSPLHF. CDR3 in DNA: TGTGGCAGCAGTTTAATCAATCCTGGGGCTTATAATTCACCCCTCCACTTT.

The chain combines TRBV11-1 with TRBJ1-1; D remains ambiguous. V lost 3 bases to trimming and J lost 5 bases, with 13 bases between them. This CDR3 comprises 14 residues. Germline V gene lookup returns CDR1 SGHAT and CDR2 FQDESV (reference sequence). The CDR3 protein is CASSFPGRTTEAFF. CDR3 DNA sequence: TGTGCCAGCAGCTTCCCAGGCCGAACGACTGAAGCTTTCTTT.

The CDR3 region has the DNA TGTGCCAGCAGTGGGTCTGCGCGGGGGAGATCCTACGAGCAGTACTTC. Protein product: CASSGSARGRSYEQYF. The V gene is TRBV2, the J gene TRBJ2-7; 7 nucleotides agree with TRBD2. The CDR3 has 16 residues. Trimming took 4 bases from V and 1 from J; bases not matched to a gene: 10. Per germline, CDR1 SNHLY and CDR2 FYNNEI.

With regard to this clone: Distinct nucleotide sequences in the sample also encode this CDR3. The V call is TRBV7-9, the J call TRBJ1-2; 9 bases are shared with TRBD1. With V trimmed by 4 bases and J by 6 bases, 3 bases remained unmatched. Germline V gene data show CDR1 as SEHNR and CDR2 as FQNEAQ (reference sequence). CDR3 size: 13 residues. CDR3 region: CASSSQGADGYTF. The CDR3 nucleotides are TGTGCCAGCAGCTCACAGGGGGCAGATGGCTACACCTTC.

The V gene is TRBV25-1, the J gene TRBJ1-1; D gene unclear. CDR1 and CDR2 from the germline V gene are MGHDK and SYGVNS. CDR3 length: 14 residues. V was cut by 5 bases and J by 4 bases, with 14 bases left in between. CDR3 in DNA: TGTGCCAGCAGTAGGTGGGGAGATGGCACTGAAGCTTTCTTT. It codes for CASSRWGDGTEAFF.

The table lists this clone with a count of one. This CDR3 reads CASSGTGVYEQYF. In DNA, the CDR3 is TGTGCCAGCAGTGGGACAGGGGTGTACGAGCAGTACTTC. The chain links TRBV6-1 to TRBJ2-7, with 9 bases fitting TRBD1. Per germline, CDR1 MNHNS and CDR2 SASEGT. The CDR3 spans 13 residues. V trimming: 4 bases; J trimming: 4 bases; junction bases outside the gene matches: 2.

Concerning this clone itself: Without the conserved terminal phenylalanine or tryptophan, this CDR3 likely stems from a read error. The DNA is omitted, as the CDR3 cannot be located on it reliably, and the CDR3 follows TCRdb's listing. V gene TRBV20-1 combines with J gene TRBJ1-1. The CDR3 length equals 8 residues, ends included. Per the germline V gene, CDR1 is DFQATT and CDR2 is SNEGSKA (reference sequence). The CDR3 here is CSARGGVL.

This clone was counted between two and nine times. The rearrangement joins TRBV5-5 to TRBJ1-2, with D uncertain. Germline values: CDR1 SGHKS, CDR2 YYEKEE (reference sequence). The CDR3 is made up of 14 amino acids. Trimming left V 0 bases short and J 9 bases short, with 15 bases between. The CDR3 region has the DNA TGTGCCAGCAGCTTGGCAACCGAATCGGGAAGCTACACCTTC. The encoded protein is CASSLATESGSYTF.